The present entry profiles one T cell receptor beta chain with its context. This record belongs to a study of control samples from healthy donors and cancer patients. Libraries were prepared by immunoSEQ multiplex PCR; TCRdb keeps only in-frame clonotypes and omits some of them. The table for this sample gives about 190,000 clones. V lost 2 bases and J lost 0, with 5 bases in between. The CDR3 is made up of 14 amino acids. Germline CDR1 and CDR2: MDHEN and SYDVKM. Material for sequencing was blood. The chain employs TRBV28 and TRBJ1-3; no clear D gene. The source of this sequence is a woman aged 25 to 39 in good health. The CDR3 DNA reads TGTGCCAGCAGTTTACCGGGCTCTGGAAACACCATATATTTT. Protein product: CASSLPGSGNTIYF.